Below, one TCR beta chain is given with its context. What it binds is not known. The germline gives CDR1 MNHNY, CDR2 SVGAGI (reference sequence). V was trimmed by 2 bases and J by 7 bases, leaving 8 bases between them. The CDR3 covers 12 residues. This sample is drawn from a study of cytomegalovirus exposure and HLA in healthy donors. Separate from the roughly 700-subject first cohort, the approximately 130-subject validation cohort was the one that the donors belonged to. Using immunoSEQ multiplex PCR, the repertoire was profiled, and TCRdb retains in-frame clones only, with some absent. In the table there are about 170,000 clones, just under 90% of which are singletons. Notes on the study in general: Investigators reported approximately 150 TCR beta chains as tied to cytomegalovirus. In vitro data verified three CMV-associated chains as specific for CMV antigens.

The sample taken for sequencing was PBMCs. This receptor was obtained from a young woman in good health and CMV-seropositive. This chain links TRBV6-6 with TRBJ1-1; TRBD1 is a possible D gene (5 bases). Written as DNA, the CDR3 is TGTGCCAGCAGTTACCAAGGGGATGAAGCTTTCTTT. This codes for CASSYQGDEAFF.